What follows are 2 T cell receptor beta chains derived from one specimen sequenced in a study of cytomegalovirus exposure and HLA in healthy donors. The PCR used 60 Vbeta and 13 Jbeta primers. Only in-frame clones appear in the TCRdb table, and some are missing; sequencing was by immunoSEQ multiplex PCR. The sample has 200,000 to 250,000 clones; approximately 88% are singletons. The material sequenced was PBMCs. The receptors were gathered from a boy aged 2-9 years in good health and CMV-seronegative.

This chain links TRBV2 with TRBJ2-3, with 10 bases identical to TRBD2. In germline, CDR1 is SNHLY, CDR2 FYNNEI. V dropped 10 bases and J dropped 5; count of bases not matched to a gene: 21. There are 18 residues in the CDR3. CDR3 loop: CATLVLAGVSPIEDTQYF. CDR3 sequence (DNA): TGTGCCACCCTGGTCCTAGCGGGGGTGTCCCCAATAGAAGATACGCAGTATTTT.

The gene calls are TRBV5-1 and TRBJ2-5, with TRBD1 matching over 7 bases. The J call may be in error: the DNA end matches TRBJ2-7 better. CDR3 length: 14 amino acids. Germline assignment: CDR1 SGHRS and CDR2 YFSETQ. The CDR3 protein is CASSSGQQASEQYF. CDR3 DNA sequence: TGCGCCAGCAGCTCGGGACAGCAAGCGAGCGAGCAGTACTTC.